This T cell receptor (beta chain) derives from a study of control samples from healthy donors and cancer patients. Libraries were prepared by immunoSEQ multiplex PCR; TCRdb keeps only in-frame clonotypes and omits some of them. The data hold some 130,000 clones, with roughly 90% observed a single time. Trimming stripped 4 bases from V and 6 bases from J, with 13 bases between. The CDR3 sequence is 13 residues long. Germline values: CDR1 SGHDT, CDR2 YYEEEE. The receptor's source is a man aged 18 to 30 in good health. Material for sequencing was blood. V gene TRBV5-6 combines with J gene TRBJ2-5; D ambiguous. The CDR3 coding sequence is TGTGCCAGCAGCCCTGACTCCCGTAAGACCCAGTACTTC. Encoded protein: CASSPDSRKTQYF.